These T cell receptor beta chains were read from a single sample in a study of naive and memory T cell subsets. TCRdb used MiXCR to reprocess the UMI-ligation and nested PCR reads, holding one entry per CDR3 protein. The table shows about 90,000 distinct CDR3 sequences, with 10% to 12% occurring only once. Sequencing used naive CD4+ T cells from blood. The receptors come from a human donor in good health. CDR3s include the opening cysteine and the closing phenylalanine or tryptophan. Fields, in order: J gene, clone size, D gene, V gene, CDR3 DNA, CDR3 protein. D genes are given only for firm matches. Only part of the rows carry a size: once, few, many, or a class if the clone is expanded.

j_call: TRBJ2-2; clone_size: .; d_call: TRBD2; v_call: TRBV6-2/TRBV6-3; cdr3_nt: TGTGCCAGCAACCCACCGGGACTAGGGAACACCGGGGAGCTGTTTTTT; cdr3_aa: CASNPPGLGNTGELFF
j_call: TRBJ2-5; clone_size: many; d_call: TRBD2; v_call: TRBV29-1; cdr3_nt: TGCAGCGTGGCGACAGGGAGCCTAGCGGGGAGAGGTGAGACCCAGTACTTC; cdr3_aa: CSVATGSLAGRGETQYF
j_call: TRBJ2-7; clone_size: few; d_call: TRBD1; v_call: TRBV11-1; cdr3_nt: TGTGCCAGCAGCTGGGACAGGGCAAGCGAGCAGTACTTC; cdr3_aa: CASSWDRASEQYF
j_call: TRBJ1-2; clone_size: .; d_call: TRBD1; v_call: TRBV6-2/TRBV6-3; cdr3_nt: TGTGCCAGCAGTCGGGGACAGCTGTATGGCTACACCTTC; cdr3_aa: CASSRGQLYGYTF
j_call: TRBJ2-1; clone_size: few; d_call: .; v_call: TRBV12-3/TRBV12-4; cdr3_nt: TGTGCCAGCAGTACGGGACGTAGTGAGCAGTTCTTC; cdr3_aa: CASSTGRSEQFF
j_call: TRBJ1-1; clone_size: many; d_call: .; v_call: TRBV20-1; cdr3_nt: TGCAGTGCTAGATGGACAGATACCTTTGAAGCTTTCTTT; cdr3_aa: CSARWTDTFEAFF
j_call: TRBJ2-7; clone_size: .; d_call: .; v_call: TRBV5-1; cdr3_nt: TGCGCCAGCAGCTTGGACACTGCCGGGTATCCCTACGAGCAGTACTTC; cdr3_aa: CASSLDTAGYPYEQYF
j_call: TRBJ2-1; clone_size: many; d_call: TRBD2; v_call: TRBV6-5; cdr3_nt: TGTGCCAGCAGTAAAAATGCCGGGACTATGCAGTTCTTC; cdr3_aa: CASSKNAGTMQFF
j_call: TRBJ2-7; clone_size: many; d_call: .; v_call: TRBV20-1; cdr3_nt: TGCAGTGCTAGGGGGTGGACAGCCTCCTACGAGCAGTACTTC; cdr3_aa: CSARGWTASYEQYF
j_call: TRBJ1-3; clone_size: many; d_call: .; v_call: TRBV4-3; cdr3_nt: TGCGCCAGCAGCCAAGACAGGGGAAACACCATATATTTT; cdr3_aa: CASSQDRGNTIYF
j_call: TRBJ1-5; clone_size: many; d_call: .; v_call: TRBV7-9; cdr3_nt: TGTGCCAGCAGCTTATCTTCAGAGGTAGGACAGCCCCAGCATTTT; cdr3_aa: CASSLSSEVGQPQHF
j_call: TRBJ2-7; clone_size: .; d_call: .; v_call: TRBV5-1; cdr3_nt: TGCGCCAGCAGGGTGGCAGGATCCTACGAGCAGTACTTC; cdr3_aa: CASRVAGSYEQYF
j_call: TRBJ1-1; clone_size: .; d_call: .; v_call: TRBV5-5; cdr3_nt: TGTGCCAGCAGTCAGACCAGGGGTGGGCACACTGAAGCTTTCTTT; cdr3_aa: CASSQTRGGHTEAFF
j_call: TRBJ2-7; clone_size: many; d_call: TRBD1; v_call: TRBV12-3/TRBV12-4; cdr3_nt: TGTGCCAGCAGCAAGGGACAGAACTACGAGCAGTACTTC; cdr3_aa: CASSKGQNYEQYF
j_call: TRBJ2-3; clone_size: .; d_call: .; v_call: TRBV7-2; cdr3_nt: TGTGCCAGCAGCGCACGGGGTGCGCAGTATTTT; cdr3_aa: CASSARGAQYF
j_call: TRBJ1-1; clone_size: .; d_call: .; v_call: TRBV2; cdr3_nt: TGTGCCAGCAGTGCCCAACAGGGACACACTGAAGCTTTCTTT; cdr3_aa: CASSAQQGHTEAFF
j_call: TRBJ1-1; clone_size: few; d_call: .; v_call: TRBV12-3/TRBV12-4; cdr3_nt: TGTGCCAGCAGTCGTGGCAAGCTAATTATGAACACTGAAGCTTTCTTT; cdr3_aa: CASSRGKLIMNTEAFF
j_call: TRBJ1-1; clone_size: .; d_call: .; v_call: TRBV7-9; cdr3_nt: TGTGCCAGCAACCGGGTTTACACTGAAGCTTTCTTT; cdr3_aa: CASNRVYTEAFF
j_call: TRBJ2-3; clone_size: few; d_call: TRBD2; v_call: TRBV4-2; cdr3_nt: TGTGCCAGCAGCCAAGAAAGGACGGGAGGGCCGTTAGGTACGCAGTATTTT; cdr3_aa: CASSQERTGGPLGTQYF
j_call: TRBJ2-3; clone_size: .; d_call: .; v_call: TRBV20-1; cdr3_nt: TGCAGTGCTAGGGGAACGGACCGGGCCGGAGCTGATACGCAGTATTTT; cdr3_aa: CSARGTDRAGADTQYF
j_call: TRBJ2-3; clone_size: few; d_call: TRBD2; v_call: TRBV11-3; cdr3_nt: TGTGCCAGCAGCTCCGGGACTAGAAGCACAGATACGCAGTATTTT; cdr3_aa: CASSSGTRSTDTQYF
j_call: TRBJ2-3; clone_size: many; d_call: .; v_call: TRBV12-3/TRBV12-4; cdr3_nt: TGTGCCAGCACCTACTCTGGAGATACGCAGTATTTT; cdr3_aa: CASTYSGDTQYF
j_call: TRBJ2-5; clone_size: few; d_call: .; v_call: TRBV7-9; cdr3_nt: TGTGCCAGCAGCCCGATTAGGGTTGGGGAGACCCAGTACTTC; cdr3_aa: CASSPIRVGETQYF
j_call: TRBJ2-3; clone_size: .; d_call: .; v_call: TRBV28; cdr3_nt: TGTGCCAGCGGGGGGGCGGCGGATACGCAGTATTTT; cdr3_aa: CASGGAADTQYF
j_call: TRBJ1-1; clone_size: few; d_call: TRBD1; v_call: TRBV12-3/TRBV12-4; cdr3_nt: TGTGCCAGCAGGCTGCAGGGGGCGGTGAACACTGAAGCTTTCTTT; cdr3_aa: CASRLQGAVNTEAFF
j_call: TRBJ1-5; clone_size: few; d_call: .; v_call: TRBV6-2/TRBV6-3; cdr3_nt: TGTGCCAGCAGTTACACGGGGGAATTTCAGCCCCAGCATTTT; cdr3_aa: CASSYTGEFQPQHF
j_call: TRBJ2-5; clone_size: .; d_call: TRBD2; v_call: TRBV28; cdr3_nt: TGTGCCAGCAGTTTAAACCTGCGGGGGAGGTCCCCTCTTGACGAGACCCAGTACTTC; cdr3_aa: CASSLNLRGRSPLDETQYF
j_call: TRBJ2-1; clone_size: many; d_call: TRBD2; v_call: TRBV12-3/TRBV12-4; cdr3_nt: TGTGCCAGCAGGCCCGACGGGACTAGCGGCTACAATGAGCAGTTCTTC; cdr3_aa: CASRPDGTSGYNEQFF
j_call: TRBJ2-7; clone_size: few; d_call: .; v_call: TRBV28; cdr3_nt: TGTGCCAGCAGTTTTCTGAAGTCAGGGTACGGCGAGCAGTACTTC; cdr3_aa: CASSFLKSGYGEQYF
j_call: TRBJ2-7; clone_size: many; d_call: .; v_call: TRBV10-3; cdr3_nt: TGTGCCATCAAGGGCGGGGGCATTTACGAGCAGTACTTC; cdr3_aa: CAIKGGGIYEQYF
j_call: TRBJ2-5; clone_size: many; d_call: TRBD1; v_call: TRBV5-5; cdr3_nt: TGTGCCAGCAGCCGCCGGGACAGACAAGAGACCCAGTACTTC; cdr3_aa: CASSRRDRQETQYF
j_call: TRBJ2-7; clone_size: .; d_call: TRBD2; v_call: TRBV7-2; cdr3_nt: TGTGCCAGCAGCATACCGGGAGGGGAAGGACTAGACTTC; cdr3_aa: CASSIPGGEGLDF
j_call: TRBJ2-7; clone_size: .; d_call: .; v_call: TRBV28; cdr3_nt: TGTGCCAGCACCTCTCGGAGGGACGAGCAGTACTTC; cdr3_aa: CASTSRRDEQYF
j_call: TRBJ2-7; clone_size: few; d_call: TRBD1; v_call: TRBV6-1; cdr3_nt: TGTGCCAGCAGTGAAGGTGGACAGGCCTACGAGCAGTACTTC; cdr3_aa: CASSEGGQAYEQYF
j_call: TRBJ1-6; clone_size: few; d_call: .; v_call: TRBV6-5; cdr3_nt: TGTGCCAGCAGTTACGCGGGACGGTCGAATTCACCCCTCCACTTT; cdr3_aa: CASSYAGRSNSPLHF
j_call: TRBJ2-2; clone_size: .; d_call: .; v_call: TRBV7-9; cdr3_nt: TGTGCCAGCAGCTTACGGCAGGGGCTAAACACCGGGGAGCTGTTTTTT; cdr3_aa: CASSLRQGLNTGELFF
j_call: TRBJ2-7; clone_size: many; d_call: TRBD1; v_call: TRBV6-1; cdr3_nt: TGTGCCAGTCGATCTGAGACAGGGTTGGCCTACGAGCAGTACTTC; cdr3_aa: CASRSETGLAYEQYF
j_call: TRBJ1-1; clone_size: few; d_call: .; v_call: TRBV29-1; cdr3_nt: TGCAGCGTTGAAAGGCCCGGCAAGGTCACTGAAGCTTTCTTT; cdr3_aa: CSVERPGKVTEAFF
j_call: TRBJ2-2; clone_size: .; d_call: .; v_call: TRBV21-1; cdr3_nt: TGTGCCAGCAGTCTAAAGACGGGATTGAACACCGGGGAGCTGTTTTTT; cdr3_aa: CASSLKTGLNTGELFF
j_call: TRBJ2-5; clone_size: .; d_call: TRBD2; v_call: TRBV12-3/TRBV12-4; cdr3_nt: TGTGCCAGCAGACGACTAGCTACAGAGACCCAGTACTTC; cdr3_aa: CASRRLATETQYF
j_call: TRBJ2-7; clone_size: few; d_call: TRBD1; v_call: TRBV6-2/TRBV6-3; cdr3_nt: TGTGCCAGCAGAGACGACAGGGCCGAGCAGTACTTC; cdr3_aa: CASRDDRAEQYF
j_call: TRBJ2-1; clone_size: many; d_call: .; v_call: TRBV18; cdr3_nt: TGTGCCAGCTCACTTATGGACAGAAACAATGAGCAGTTCTTC; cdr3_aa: CASSLMDRNNEQFF
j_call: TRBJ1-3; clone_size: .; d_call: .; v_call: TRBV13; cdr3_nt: TGTGCCAGCAGCGCGCTAACCAGGGAGAACACCATATATTTT; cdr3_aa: CASSALTRENTIYF
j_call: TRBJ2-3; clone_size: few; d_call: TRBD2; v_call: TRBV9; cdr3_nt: TGTGCCAGCAGCGTGGGAGGGCCGCTAGCGGGAGATACGCAGTATTTT; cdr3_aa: CASSVGGPLAGDTQYF
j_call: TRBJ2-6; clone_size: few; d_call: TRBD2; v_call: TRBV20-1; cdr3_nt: TGCAGTGCTAGCGGGGGGATGAGGTCTGGGGCCAACGTCCTGACTTTC; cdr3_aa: CSASGGMRSGANVLTF
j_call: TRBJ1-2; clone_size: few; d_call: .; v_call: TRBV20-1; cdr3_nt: TGCAGTGCTAGTAGGGAGGGAAGACCCTATGGCTACACCTTC; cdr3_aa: CSASREGRPYGYTF
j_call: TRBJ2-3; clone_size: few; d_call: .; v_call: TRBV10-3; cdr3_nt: TGTGCCATCAGCCAGGGAGCAGATACGCAGTATTTT; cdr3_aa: CAISQGADTQYF
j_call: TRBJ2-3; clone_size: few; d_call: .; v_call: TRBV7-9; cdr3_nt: TGTGCCAGCAGCTTAGTTACTGGCGGTCCCGATACGCAGTATTTT; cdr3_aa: CASSLVTGGPDTQYF
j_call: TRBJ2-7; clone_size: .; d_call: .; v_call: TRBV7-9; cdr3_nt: TGTGCCAGCAGCGCACGCCCGTACGAGCAGTACTTC; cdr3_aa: CASSARPYEQYF
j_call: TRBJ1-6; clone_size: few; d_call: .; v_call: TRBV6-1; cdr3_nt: TGTGCCAGCAGTGAATGGAAATCACCCCTCCACTTT; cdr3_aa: CASSEWKSPLHF
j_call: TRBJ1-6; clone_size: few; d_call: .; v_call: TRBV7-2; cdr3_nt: TGTGCCAGCAGCTGGGGCGGGAATTCACCCCTCCACTTT; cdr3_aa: CASSWGGNSPLHF
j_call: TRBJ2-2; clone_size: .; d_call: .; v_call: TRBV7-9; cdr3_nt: TGTGCCAGCAGCTCGACAGACACGAACACCGGGGAGCTGTTTTTT; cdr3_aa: CASSSTDTNTGELFF
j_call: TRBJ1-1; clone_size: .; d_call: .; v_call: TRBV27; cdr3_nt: TGTGCCAGCAACATGGAGGGGCGCGGCACTGAAGCTTTCTTT; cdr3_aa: CASNMEGRGTEAFF
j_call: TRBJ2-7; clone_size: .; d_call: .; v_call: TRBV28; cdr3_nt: TGTGCCAGCAGTCCTGGGACGTTAGCCTCCTACGAGCAGTACTTC; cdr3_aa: CASSPGTLASYEQYF